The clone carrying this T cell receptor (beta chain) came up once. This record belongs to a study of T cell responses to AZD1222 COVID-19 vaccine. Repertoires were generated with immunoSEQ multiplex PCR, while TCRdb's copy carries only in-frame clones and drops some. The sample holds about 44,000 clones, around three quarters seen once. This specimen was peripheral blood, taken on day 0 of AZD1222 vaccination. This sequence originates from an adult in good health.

CDR3 sequence: CASSSDNRPPKKTQYF. The CDR3 coding sequence is TGCGCCAGCAGTTCGGATAACAGGCCACCTAAGAAGACCCAGTACTTC. J is TRBJ2-5 and V is TRBV5-1; possibly TRBD1 for D (5 bases). V was cut by 5 bases and J by 6 bases, with 23 bases left in between. Germline CDR1 and CDR2: SGHRS and YFSETQ. CDR3 length: 16 residues.